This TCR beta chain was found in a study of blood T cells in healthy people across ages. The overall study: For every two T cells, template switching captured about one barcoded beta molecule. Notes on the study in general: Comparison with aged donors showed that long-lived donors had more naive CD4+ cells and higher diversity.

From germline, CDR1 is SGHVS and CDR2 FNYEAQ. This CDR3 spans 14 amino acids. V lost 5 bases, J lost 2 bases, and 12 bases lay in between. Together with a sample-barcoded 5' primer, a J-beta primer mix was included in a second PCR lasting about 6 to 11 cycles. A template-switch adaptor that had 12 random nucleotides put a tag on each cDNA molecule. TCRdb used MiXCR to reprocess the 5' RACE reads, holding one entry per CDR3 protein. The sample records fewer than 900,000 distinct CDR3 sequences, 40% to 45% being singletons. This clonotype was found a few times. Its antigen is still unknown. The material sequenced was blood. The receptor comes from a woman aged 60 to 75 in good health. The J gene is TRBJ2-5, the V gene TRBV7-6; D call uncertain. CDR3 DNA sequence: TGTGCCAGCAGCCAGCCGGGTCCACAAGAGACCCAGTACTTC. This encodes CASSQPGPQETQYF.